One T cell receptor beta chain is described in this entry. One base away lies a much larger clone, so this may be a sequencing read error. The sample contains more than one DNA sequence encoding this CDR3. This sample stems from a study of blood T cell repertoires in COVID-19. Study information: Researchers got acute and convalescent COVID-19 samples from the United States, Italy and Spain.

Profiling relied on immunoSEQ multiplex PCR, and the TCRdb table lists in-frame clones only, not all of them. The profile covers roughly 250,000 clones, with 79% appearing a single time and over 3% taken by the ten largest. The germline CDR1 and CDR2 sequences are MNHEY and SMNVEV (reference sequence). This CDR3 has 17 residues. The chain links TRBV27 to TRBJ1-2, with TRBD1 matching 9 bases. The sequenced sample consisted of peripheral blood. The sequence came from a middle-aged woman with active or convalescent COVID-19. DNA for the CDR3: TGTGCCAGCAGTTTACTCACGGCGACAGGGGGAAACTATGGCTACACTTTC. It yields the protein CASSLLTATGGNYGYTF.